Sequencing of this TCR beta chain was carried out in a study of control samples from healthy donors and cancer patients. TCRdb's table, derived via immunoSEQ multiplex PCR, lists solely in-frame clones and lacks some. The table lists 350,000 to 450,000 clones, more than 80% of them singletons, with 5% to 7% in the top ten. This clonotype originated in a man aged 35 to 55 with head and neck cancer. Sequenced input: PBMCs.

CDR3 nucleotides: TGTGCCAGCAGCTTAGCCATAGCGGGGGGGCGAAATGAGCAGTTCTTC. Translated, it gives CASSLAIAGGRNEQFF. V and J are TRBV7-9 and TRBJ2-1; TRBD2 agrees at 11 bases. CDR1 is SEHNR, CDR2 FQNEAQ, per germline (reference sequence). This CDR3 spans 16 amino acids. Germline trimming cut 0 bases from V and 7 bases from J; bases unmatched to any gene: 5.